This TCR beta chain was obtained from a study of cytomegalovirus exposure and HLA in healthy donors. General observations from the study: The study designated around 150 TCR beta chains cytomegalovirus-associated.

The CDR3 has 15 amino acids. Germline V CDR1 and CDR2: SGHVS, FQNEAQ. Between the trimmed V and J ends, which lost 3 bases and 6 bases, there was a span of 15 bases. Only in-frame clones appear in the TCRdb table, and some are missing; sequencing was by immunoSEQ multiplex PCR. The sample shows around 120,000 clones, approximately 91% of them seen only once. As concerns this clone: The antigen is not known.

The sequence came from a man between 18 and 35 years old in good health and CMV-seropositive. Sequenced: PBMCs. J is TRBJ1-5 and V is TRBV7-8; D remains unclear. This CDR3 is CASSFQEAARQPQHF. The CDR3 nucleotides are TGTGCCAGCAGCTTCCAGGAGGCGGCACGTCAGCCCCAGCATTTT.